What follows are 21 T cell receptor beta chains derived from one specimen sequenced in a study of T-cell reconstitution after alpha-beta-depleted transplantation in children. Unique molecular identifiers were incorporated when the TCRbeta library was constructed. Using its own MiXCR run on the PCR reads, TCRdb lists one record per CDR3 protein. The sample contains 120,000 to 150,000 distinct CDR3 sequences, around 10% of which appear only once. Sequencing used PBMCs, mostly from graft donor cells, obtained 180 days after TCRalphabeta/CD19-depleted stem cell transplant. The receptors shown here come from a female patient aged 2-9 years who had a stem cell transplant for congenital amegakaryocytic thrombocytopenia, so the T cells may come from the graft donor.

This clonotype was observed many times. V gene TRBV10-3 combines with J gene TRBJ1-6, with unresolved D. CDR1 ENHRY and CDR2 SYGVKD come from the germline V gene. The V end lost 3 bases, the J end lost 9 bases, and 6 bases lay between the germline ends. The CDR3 has 12 amino acids. The CDR3, as DNA: TGTGCCATCAGTGATGGGAGTTCACCCCTCCACTTT. As protein: CAISDGSSPLHF.

Ten or more counts support this clonotype. The chain recombines TRBV28 with TRBJ1-6; D is unresolved. Per germline, CDR1 MDHEN and CDR2 SYDVKM. The V end lost 6 bases, the J end lost 5 bases, and 17 bases lay between the germline ends. The CDR3 is made up of 16 amino acids. DNA for the CDR3: TGTGCCAGCAGGCGGCCTAACAAAGGAAATAATTCACCCCTCCACTTT. Residues: CASRRPNKGNNSPLHF.

This clonotype occurred many times. The chain has TRBV5-1 and TRBJ2-3; the match to TRBD2 covers 10 bases. Trimming cost V 0 bases and J 6 bases; bases outside gene matches: 4. The CDR3 runs 15 residues. The germline V gene encodes CDR1 SGHRS and CDR2 YFSETQ. CDR3 DNA sequence: TGCGCCAGCAGCTTGGCGTCTAGCGGGAGCGATACGCAGTATTTT. Encoded protein: CASSLASSGSDTQYF.

This clonotype was seen more than once but under ten times. This chain joins TRBV20-1 and TRBJ1-1; TRBD1 matches 10 bases. The V gene's germline CDR1 is DFQATT and CDR2 SNEGSKA (reference sequence). J lost 2 bases, V lost 5 bases, and 2 bases had no gene match. This CDR3 has 13 residues. For the CDR3, the DNA is TGCAGTGCTTGGGACAGGGGAAACACTGAAGCTTTCTTT. Its protein is CSAWDRGNTEAFF.

This clonotype was seen many times. The V and J genes are TRBV7-2 and TRBJ2-5, with D unresolved. The V end lost 2 bases, the J end lost 1 base, and 8 bases lay between the germline ends. Germline V lookup: CDR1 SGHTA, CDR2 FQGNSA. CDR3 length equals 14 residues. CDR3 in DNA: TGTGCCAGCAGCTTATTTGCGGCCCAAGAGACCCAGTACTTC. Translation gives CASSLFAAQETQYF.

Notes on this clonotype: Relative to the germline gene, one junction end is altered; a read error may explain this. This rearrangement joins TRBV7-8 to TRBJ2-1, with D perhaps assigned TRBD1 or TRBD2 (7 bases each). The CDR3 runs to 13 residues. CDR1 SGHVS and CDR2 FQNEAQ come from the germline V gene. In DNA form, the CDR3 reads TGTCCCAGCAGGGGGGGGCCCTACAATGAGCAGTTCTTC. This gives the protein CPSRGGPYNEQFF.

The table lists this clonotype with a few counts. The chain links TRBV28 to TRBJ2-2; D gene ambiguous. V was trimmed by 6 bases and J by 4 bases, leaving 12 bases between them. The CDR3 sequence is 14 residues long. Germline V lookup: CDR1 MDHEN, CDR2 SYDVKM. The CDR3 DNA sequence: TGTGCCAGCAGAGGGTCGGGCGGCACCGGGGAGCTGTTTTTT. As protein: CASRGSGGTGELFF.

This clonotype was seen a few times. This chain links TRBV5-1 with TRBJ1-5; 8 bases match TRBD1. Germline CDR1 reads SGHRS; CDR2 reads YFSETQ. This CDR3 spans 16 amino acids. V dropped 0 bases and J dropped 6; count of bases not matched to a gene: 8. The CDR3 reads CASSLAPRGQGQPQHF. CDR3 coding DNA: TGCGCCAGCAGCTTGGCACCCAGGGGGCAGGGTCAGCCCCAGCATTTT.

In this sample, this clonotype turned up a few times. The gene calls are TRBV24-1 and TRBJ2-5, with TRBD1 matching over 10 bases. CDR1 and CDR2 from the germline V gene are KGHDR and SFDVKD. The CDR3 totals 14 residues. V shed 6 bases and J 5 bases; nucleotides not matched to a gene: 5. The CDR3 sequence is CATSTGQGMETQYF. CDR3 nucleotide sequence: TGTGCCACCAGTACGGGACAGGGGATGGAGACCCAGTACTTC.

This clonotype was recorded many times. The rearrangement joins TRBV28 to TRBJ2-7; D is ambiguous. V was clipped by 5 bases and J by 3 bases, with 5 bases between them. The CDR3 covers 11 residues. Per the germline V gene, CDR1 is MDHEN and CDR2 is SYDVKM. The CDR3 region is CASSTSYEQYF. Written as DNA, the CDR3 is TGTGCCAGCAGTACGAGCTACGAGCAGTACTTC.

In its sample, this clonotype was seen many times. The J gene is TRBJ2-7, the V gene TRBV20-1; 8 nucleotides agree with TRBD2. The germline CDR1 and CDR2 sequences are DFQATT and SNEGSKA (reference sequence). The CDR3 is 15 residues long. V was pared by 5 bases and J by 2 bases, with 11 bases of the junction left unmatched. CDR3 residues: CSASSYLAGTYEQYF. CDR3 DNA sequence: TGCAGTGCTTCCTCCTATTTAGCGGGAACCTACGAGCAGTACTTC.

This clonotype was seen many times. This rearrangement joins TRBV20-1 to TRBJ2-1, with D possibly being TRBD2 (5 bases). This CDR3 is 20 amino acids long. In germline, CDR1 is DFQATT, CDR2 SNEGSKA (reference sequence). Trimming removed 1 base from V and 3 bases from J, with 28 bases in between. CDR3 amino acids: CSARAGRAARSQRYYNEQFF. The DNA for the CDR3 is TGCAGTGCTAGAGCCGGGCGGGCGGCTCGGTCCCAACGTTACTACAATGAGCAGTTCTTC.

Concerning this clonotype: A much larger clone is a single base away; this may be a read error. The rearrangement links TRBV5-1 to TRBJ2-2, with a tentative D call TRBD1 (6 bases). From germline, CDR1 is SGHRS and CDR2 YFSETQ. V was trimmed by 7 bases and J by 4 bases, leaving 23 bases between them. This CDR3 has 17 residues. DNA of the CDR3: TGCGCCAGCTGCGAAAATCTCAGGGGACGACTCACCGGGGAGCTGTTTTTT. This gives the protein CASCENLRGRLTGELFF.

This clonotype has ten or more counts. This chain connects TRBV19 to TRBJ2-5; no firm D call. Germline CDR1 is LNHDA and CDR2 is SQIVND (reference sequence). Trimming removed 8 bases from V and 1 base from J, with 11 bases in between. The CDR3 consists of 13 residues. The CDR3 bases are TGTGCCAGTTCGACATACCTCCAAGAGACCCAGTACTTC. Residues: CASSTYLQETQYF.

This clonotype occurred a few times. The chain combines TRBV7-9 with TRBJ2-2, with D tentatively TRBD2 (5 bases). The germline V gene has CDR1 SEHNR and CDR2 FQNEAQ (reference sequence). Trimming shortened V by 5 bases and J by 2 bases, and 12 bases separated the two germline ends. CDR3 length: 15 amino acids. The CDR3: CASSIVATNTGELFF. CDR3 nucleotides: TGTGCCAGCAGCATAGTAGCGACCAACACCGGGGAGCTGTTTTTT.

This clonotype was found many times. The CDR3 bases are TGTGCCAGCAGTTTGCGGGACACTGAAGCTTTCTTT. Translated: CASSLRDTEAFF. The chain carries TRBV28 and TRBJ1-1; D is uncertain. CDR1 and CDR2 (germline): MDHEN, SYDVKM. The CDR3 is 12 amino acids. Trimming left V 3 bases short and J 3 bases short, with 5 bases between.

This clonotype has a count of ten or more. The chain links TRBV10-3 to TRBJ2-7; TRBD1 agrees at 7 bases. Germline V lookup: CDR1 ENHRY, CDR2 SYGVKD. Germline trimming cut 0 bases from V and 6 bases from J; bases unmatched to any gene: 8. This CDR3 has 15 residues. CDR3 sequence (DNA): TGTGCCATCAGTGAGTCTAGGACAGGACAGAGCGAGCAGTACTTC. Protein: CAISESRTGQSEQYF.

This clonotype was picked up many times. The chain links TRBV7-7 to TRBJ1-1, with D unclear. The ends were cut back, 3 bases at V and 0 bases at J, with 8 bases in the middle. CDR1 and CDR2 from the germline V gene are SSHAT and FNYEAQ (reference sequence). This CDR3 comprises 14 residues. The CDR3 is CASSLRSVNTEAFF. DNA of the CDR3: TGTGCCAGCAGCTTGCGCAGTGTGAACACTGAAGCTTTCTTT. Looking up the rest from reference TRBV7-7 and TRBJ1-1 gives the full variable domain: GAGVSQSPRYKVTKRGQDVTLRCDPISSHATLYWYQQALGQGPEFLTYFNYEAQPDKSGLPSDRFSAERPEGSISTLTIQRTEQRDSAMYRCASSLRSVNTEAFFGQGTRLTVV.

This clonotype was observed at least ten times. The gene calls are TRBV5-6 and TRBJ2-7, with D hard to call. The CDR3 spans 16 residues. V dropped 4 bases and J dropped 2 bases, with 19 bases sitting between them. The germline CDR1 and CDR2 sequences are SGHDT and YYEEEE. CDR3 protein: CASSRRPRFMTYEQYF. Here the CDR3 DNA reads TGTGCCAGCAGCCGAAGACCCCGGTTTATGACCTACGAGCAGTACTTC.

A few counts support this clonotype. This sequence joins TRBV5-1 and TRBJ2-5, with D perhaps being TRBD1 or TRBD2 (5 bases each). The V gene's germline CDR1 is SGHRS and CDR2 YFSETQ. The germline V and J ends were trimmed by 4 bases and 3 bases, with 10 bases remaining between them. The CDR3 is made up of 13 amino acids. The CDR3 reads CASSEGTKETQYF. The CDR3 region has the DNA TGCGCCAGCAGCGAGGGGACCAAAGAGACCCAGTACTTC. Looking up the rest from reference TRBV5-1 and TRBJ2-5 gives the full variable domain: KAGVTQTPRYLIKTRGQQVTLSCSPISGHRSVSWYQQTPGQGLQFLFEYFSETQRNKGNFPGRFSGRQFSNSRSEMNVSTLELGDSALYLCASSEGTKETQYFGPGTRLLVL.

This clonotype was seen ten or more times. The chain joins TRBV18 to TRBJ2-2; a weak D match, TRBD1 (6 bases). The CDR3 is 16 amino acids. From germline, CDR1 is KGHSH and CDR2 LQKENI. V lost 3 bases, J lost 4 bases, and 15 bases lay in between. CDR3 nucleotides: TGTGCCAGCTCACCTGGCCTTTACAGGGTCACCGGGGAGCTGTTTTTT. This encodes CASSPGLYRVTGELFF.